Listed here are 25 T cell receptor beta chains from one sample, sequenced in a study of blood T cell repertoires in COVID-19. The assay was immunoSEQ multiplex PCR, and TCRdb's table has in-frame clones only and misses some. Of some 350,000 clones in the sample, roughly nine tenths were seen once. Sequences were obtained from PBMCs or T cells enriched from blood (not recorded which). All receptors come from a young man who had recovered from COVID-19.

For the CDR3, the DNA is TGTGCCAGCAGTCAAGCTGGACAGGTTTTGAATGAGCAGTTCTTC. The encoded protein is CASSQAGQVLNEQFF. This rearrangement joins TRBV5-5 to TRBJ2-1; 7 positions agree with TRBD1. This CDR3 is 15 amino acids long. The trim removed 5 bases at V and 7 bases at J, leaving 12 bases unmatched. Germline-derived CDR1 and CDR2 are SGHKS and YYEKEE (reference sequence).

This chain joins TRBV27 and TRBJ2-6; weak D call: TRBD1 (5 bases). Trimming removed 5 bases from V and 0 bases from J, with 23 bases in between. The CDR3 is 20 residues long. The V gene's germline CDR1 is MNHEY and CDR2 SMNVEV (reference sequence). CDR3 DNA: TGTGCCAGCAGTCCCCAACAGACAGTAAGAAGGAACTCTGGGGCCAACGTCCTGACTTTC. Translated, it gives CASSPQQTVRRNSGANVLTF.

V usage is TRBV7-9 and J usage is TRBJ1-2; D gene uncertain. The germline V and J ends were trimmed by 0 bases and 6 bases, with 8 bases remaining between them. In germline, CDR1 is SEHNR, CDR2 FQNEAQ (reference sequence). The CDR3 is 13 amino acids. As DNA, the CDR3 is TGTGCCAGCAGCTTAGCGTCCGGGAATGGCTACACCTTC. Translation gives CASSLASGNGYTF.

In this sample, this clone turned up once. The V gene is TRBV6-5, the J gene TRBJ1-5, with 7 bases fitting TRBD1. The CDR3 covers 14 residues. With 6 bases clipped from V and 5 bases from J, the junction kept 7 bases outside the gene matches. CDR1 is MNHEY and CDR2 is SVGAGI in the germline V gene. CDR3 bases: TGTGCCAGCAGGGCGGACAGGAACTATCAGCCCCAGCATTTT. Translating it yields CASRADRNYQPQHF.

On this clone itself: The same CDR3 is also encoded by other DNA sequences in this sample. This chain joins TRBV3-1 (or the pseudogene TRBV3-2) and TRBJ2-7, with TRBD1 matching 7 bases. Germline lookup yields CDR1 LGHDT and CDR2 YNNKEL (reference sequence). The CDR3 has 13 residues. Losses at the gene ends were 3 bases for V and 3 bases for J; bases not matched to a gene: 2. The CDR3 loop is CASSQYRGYEQYF. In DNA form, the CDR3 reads TGTGCCAGCAGCCAGTACAGGGGCTACGAGCAGTACTTC.

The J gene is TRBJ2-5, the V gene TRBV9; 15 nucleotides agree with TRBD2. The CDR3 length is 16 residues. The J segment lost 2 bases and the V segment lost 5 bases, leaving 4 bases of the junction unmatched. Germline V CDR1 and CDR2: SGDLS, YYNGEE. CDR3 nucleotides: TGTGCCAGCAGTGAGGGGACTAGCGGGGGGCAAGAGACCCAGTACTTC. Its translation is CASSEGTSGGQETQYF.

CDR3 bases: TGTGCCAGCAGTGAAGGAACTAGCGGGGGGCCTTACTACAATGAGCAGTTCTTC. Protein: CASSEGTSGGPYYNEQFF. The chain recombines TRBV6-1 with TRBJ2-1, with 12 positions matching TRBD2. V was pared by 1 base and J by 3 bases, with 7 bases of the junction left unmatched. Looked up from germline, CDR1 is MNHNS and CDR2 is SASEGT. CDR3 length: 18 amino acids.

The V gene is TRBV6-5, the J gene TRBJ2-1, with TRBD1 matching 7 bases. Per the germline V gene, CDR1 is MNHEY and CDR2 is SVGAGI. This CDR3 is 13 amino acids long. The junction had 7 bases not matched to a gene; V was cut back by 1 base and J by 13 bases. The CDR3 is CASSYFLGGVQFF. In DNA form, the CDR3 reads TGTGCCAGCAGTTACTTCCTAGGGGGCGTCCAGTTCTTC.

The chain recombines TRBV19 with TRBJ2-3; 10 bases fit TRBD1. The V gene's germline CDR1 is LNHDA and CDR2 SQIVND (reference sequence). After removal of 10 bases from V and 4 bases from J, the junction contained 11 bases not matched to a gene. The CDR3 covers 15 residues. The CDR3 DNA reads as TGTGCCACGAGCGGGACAGGGGCTGGGGCAGATACGCAGTATTTT. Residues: CATSGTGAGADTQYF.

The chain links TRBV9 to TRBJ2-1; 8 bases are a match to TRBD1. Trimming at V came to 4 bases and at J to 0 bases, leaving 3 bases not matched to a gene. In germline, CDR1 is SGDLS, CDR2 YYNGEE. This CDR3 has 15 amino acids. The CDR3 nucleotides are TGTGCCAGCAGCCCCGGGACAGGCTCCTACAATGAGCAGTTCTTC. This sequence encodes CASSPGTGSYNEQFF.

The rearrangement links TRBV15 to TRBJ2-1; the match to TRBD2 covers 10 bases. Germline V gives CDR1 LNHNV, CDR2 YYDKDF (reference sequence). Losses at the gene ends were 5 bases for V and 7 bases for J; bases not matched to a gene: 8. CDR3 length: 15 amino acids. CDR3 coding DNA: TGTGCCACCAGCCTAGCGGGAGAGAGGTGGAATGAGCAGTTCTTC. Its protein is CATSLAGERWNEQFF.

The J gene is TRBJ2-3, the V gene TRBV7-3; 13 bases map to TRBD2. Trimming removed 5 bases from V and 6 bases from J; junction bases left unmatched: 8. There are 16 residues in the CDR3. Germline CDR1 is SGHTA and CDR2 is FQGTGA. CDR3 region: CASSPGLAGNGDTQYF. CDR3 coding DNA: TGTGCCAGCAGCCCGGGACTAGCGGGGAATGGGGATACGCAGTATTTT.

The CDR3 sequence: CASSISRDRNNSPLHF. The DNA of the CDR3 is TGTGCCAGTAGTATATCCAGGGACAGGAATAATTCACCCCTCCACTTT. The chain has TRBV19 and TRBJ1-6; TRBD1 matches 8 bases. Trimming removed 2 bases from V and 5 bases from J; junction bases left unmatched: 5. There are 16 residues in the CDR3. CDR1 is LNHDA and CDR2 is SQIVND in the germline V gene (reference sequence).

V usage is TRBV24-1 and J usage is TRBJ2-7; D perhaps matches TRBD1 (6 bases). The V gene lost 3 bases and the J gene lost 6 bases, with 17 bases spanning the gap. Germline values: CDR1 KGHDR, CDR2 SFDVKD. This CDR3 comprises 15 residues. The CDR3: CATSDSRGSGSEQYF. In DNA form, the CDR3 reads TGTGCCACCAGTGATAGCAGGGGATCGGGTTCCGAGCAGTACTTC.

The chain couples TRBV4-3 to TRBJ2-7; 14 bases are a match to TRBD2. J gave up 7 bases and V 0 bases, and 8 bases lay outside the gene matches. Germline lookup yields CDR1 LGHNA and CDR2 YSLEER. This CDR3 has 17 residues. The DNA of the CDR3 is TGCGCCAGCAGCCAAGAAACGACTAGCGGGAGGGCGGGGGAGCAGTACTTC. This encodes CASSQETTSGRAGEQYF.

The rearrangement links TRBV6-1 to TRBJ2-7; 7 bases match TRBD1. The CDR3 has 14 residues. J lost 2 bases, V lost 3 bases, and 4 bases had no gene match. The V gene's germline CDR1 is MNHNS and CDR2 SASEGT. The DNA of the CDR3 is TGTGCCAGCAGTGAGAGGGACAGTCCCTACGAGCAGTACTTC. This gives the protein CASSERDSPYEQYF.

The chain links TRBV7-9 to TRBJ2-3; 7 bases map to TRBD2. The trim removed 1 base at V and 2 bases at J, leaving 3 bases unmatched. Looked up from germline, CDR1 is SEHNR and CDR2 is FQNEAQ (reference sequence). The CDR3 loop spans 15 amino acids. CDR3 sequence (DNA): TGTGCCAGCAGCTTAGGCGGGGGTATCACAGATACGCAGTATTTT. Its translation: CASSLGGGITDTQYF.

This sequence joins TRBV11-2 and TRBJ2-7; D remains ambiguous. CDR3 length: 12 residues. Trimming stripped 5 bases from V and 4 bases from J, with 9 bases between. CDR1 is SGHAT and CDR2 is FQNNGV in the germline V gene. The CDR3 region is CASSPETYEQYF. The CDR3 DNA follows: TGTGCCAGCAGCCCTGAAACTTACGAGCAGTACTTC.

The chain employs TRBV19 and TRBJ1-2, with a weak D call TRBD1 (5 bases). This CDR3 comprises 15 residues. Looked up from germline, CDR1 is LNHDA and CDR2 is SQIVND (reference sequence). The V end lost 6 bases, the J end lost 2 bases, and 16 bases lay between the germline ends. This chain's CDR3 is CASRPRDSENYGYTF. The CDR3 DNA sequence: TGTGCCAGTAGGCCCCGGGACTCTGAAAACTATGGCTACACCTTC.

The CDR3 protein is CASSSFTDTQYF. The CDR3 DNA is TGTGCCAGCAGTAGCTTCACAGATACGCAGTATTTT. The rearrangement joins TRBV27 to TRBJ2-3, with unresolved D. The CDR3 runs to 12 residues. Germline CDR1 is MNHEY and CDR2 is SMNVEV (reference sequence). The V end lost 5 bases, the J end lost 2 bases, and 5 bases lay between the germline ends.

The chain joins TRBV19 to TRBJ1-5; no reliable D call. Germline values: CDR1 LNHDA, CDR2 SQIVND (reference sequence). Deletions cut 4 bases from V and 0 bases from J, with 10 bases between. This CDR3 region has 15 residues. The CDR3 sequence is CASSRSDYSNQPQHF. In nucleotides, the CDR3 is TGTGCCAGTAGTAGGTCAGATTATAGCAATCAGCCCCAGCATTTT.

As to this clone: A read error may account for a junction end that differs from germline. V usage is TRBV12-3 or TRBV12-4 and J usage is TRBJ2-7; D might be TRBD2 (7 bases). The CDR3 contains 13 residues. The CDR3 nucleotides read TGTGCCAGCACTTTAGGAGGGGGGGTCGAGCAGTACTTC. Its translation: CASTLGGGVEQYF.

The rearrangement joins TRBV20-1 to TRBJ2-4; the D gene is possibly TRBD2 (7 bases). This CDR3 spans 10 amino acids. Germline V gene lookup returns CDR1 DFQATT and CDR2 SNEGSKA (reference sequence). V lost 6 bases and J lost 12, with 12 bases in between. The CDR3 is CSARGANQYF. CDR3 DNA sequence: TGCAGTGCCCGGGGGGCTAATCAGTACTTC.

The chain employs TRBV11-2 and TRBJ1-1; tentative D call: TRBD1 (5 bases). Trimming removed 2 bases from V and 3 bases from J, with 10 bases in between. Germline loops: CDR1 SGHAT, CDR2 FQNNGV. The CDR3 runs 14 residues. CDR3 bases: TGTGCCAGCAGCTTATTTGGGGGGGACACTGAAGCTTTCTTT. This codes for CASSLFGGDTEAFF.

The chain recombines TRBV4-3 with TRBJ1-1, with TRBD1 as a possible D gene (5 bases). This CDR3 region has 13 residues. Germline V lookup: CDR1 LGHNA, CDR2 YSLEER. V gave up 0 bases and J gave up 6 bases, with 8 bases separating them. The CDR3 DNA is TGCGCCAGCAGCCAAGATTCGGGGGCTGAAGCTTTCTTT. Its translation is CASSQDSGAEAFF.